These 21 T cell receptor beta chains were all obtained from the same sample, sequenced in a study of regulatory T cells in long-lasting Graves disease (dated by TCRdb to about 2021). Libraries were built with multiplex PCR. TCRdb records Illumina HiSeq 4000 as the sequencer. iRepertoire HTBI primers and Arm-PCR amplification of CDR3 regions were used to construct TCR beta libraries. TCRdb reprocessed the public reads (quality trimming at Q25 with fastp, clone calling with MiXCR) and kept in-frame beta chains. A single entry per CDR3 protein holds the most common genes and DNA from its merged rows. The sample table holds roughly 450,000 distinct CDR3 sequences, of which around 21% were seen once. 7% to 9.5% of the sample rests with the top ten. According to the study, the label for this sample's time point signals: persistent/refractory GD, antithyroid drugs over 5 years with positive TRAb. For both TCR sequencing and RNA sequencing, RNA was extracted from PBMCs in TRIzol.

Here the sequenced sample was peripheral blood mononuclear cells (PBMCs), taken when the disease was refractory, from a patient treated with antithyroid drugs. The receptor source for this set is a female donor with Graves disease.

This clonotype was counted a few times. The V call is TRBV27, the J call TRBJ2-7, with TRBD1 matching 8 bases. The V gene's germline CDR1 is MNHEY and CDR2 SMNVEV (reference sequence). There are 12 residues in the CDR3. J lost 7 bases, V lost 5 bases, and 4 bases had no gene match. The CDR3: CASSPGQGEQYF. The CDR3 bases are TGTGCCAGCAGTCCTGGACAGGGTGAGCAGTACTTC.

This clonotype was detected a few times. This rearrangement joins TRBV5-6 to TRBJ2-7; D possibly corresponds to TRBD2 (5 bases). The length of the CDR3 is 15 residues. Trimming pared 1 base from V and 0 bases from J, leaving 11 bases between. Looked up from germline, CDR1 is SGHDT and CDR2 is YYEEEE. The CDR3 coding sequence is TGTGCCAGCAGCTTGTCGGTTCGGGGCTCCTACGAGCAGTACTTC. Translation: CASSLSVRGSYEQYF.

On this clonotype: A much larger clone differs by one base, so this may be a read error. The J gene is TRBJ1-2, the V gene TRBV6-1, with D perhaps matching TRBD1 (6 bases). The CDR3 loop spans 12 amino acids. The germline gives CDR1 MNHNS, CDR2 SASEGT. V was clipped by 1 base and J by 6 bases, with 6 bases between them. In DNA form, the CDR3 reads TGTGCCAGCAGTGAAGGGGGGCATGGCTACACCTTC. This translates into CASSEGGHGYTF.

The sample holds a few counts of this clonotype. DNA of the CDR3: TGTGCCAGCAGCGTAGAGTCCACTATAGGTTCACCCCTCCACTTT. This translates into CASSVESTIGSPLHF. The chain recombines TRBV9 with TRBJ1-6; D remains ambiguous. CDR3 length equals 15 residues. The germline V and J ends were trimmed by 0 bases and 9 bases, with 13 bases remaining between them. CDR1 is SGDLS and CDR2 is YYNGEE in the germline V gene.

As to this clonotype: It may be a read error: a sequence one base away is much more abundant. The chain links TRBV2 to TRBJ1-2; D is undetermined. The CDR3 is 15 amino acids. Germline assignment: CDR1 SNHLY and CDR2 FYNNEI. As DNA, the CDR3 is TGTGCCAGCAGTGAGCGTTTACGGGCCTACTATGGCTACGCCTTC. It encodes CASSERLRAYYGYAF. Full variable domain (remainder filled in from reference TRBV2 and TRBJ1-2): EPEVTQTPSHQVTQMGQEVILRCVPISNHLYFYWYRQILGQKVEFLVSFYNNEISEKSEIFDDQFSVERPDGSNFTLKIRSTKLEDSAMYFCASSERLRAYYGYAFGSGTRLTVV.

This clonotype has more than one count but fewer than ten. This chain uses TRBV6-2 or TRBV6-3 with TRBJ1-5; D gene uncertain. The length of the CDR3 is 14 residues. V lost 7 bases and J 7 bases, leaving 17 bases between the germline ends. Germline V CDR1 and CDR2: MNHEY, SVGEGT. DNA for the CDR3: TGTGCCAGCAATGAAATTGTGTTATTACAGCCCCAGCATTTT. Amino acid sequence: CASNEIVLLQPQHF.

The CDR3 DNA reads as TGTGCCAGTAGTGTTGTCGGGGCATTGAACACCGGGGAGCTGTTTTTT. Protein: CASSVVGALNTGELFF. The chain links TRBV19 to TRBJ2-2; D might be TRBD1 or TRBD2, each matching 5 bases. Trimming removed 5 bases at V and 1 base at J, with 14 bases between. CDR1 is LNHDA, CDR2 SQIVND, per germline (reference sequence). CDR3 length equals 16 residues.

This clonotype was seen repeatedly, ten times or more. This chain links TRBV27 with TRBJ1-5; TRBD1 might be the D (6 bases). This CDR3 region has 15 residues. V lost 6 bases, J lost 7 bases, and 19 bases lay in between. Germline assignment: CDR1 MNHEY and CDR2 SMNVEV (reference sequence). The CDR3 spells CASRRGGLGNQPQHF. CDR3 nucleotide sequence: TGTGCCAGCAGAAGGGGGGGTTTGGGAAACCAGCCCCAGCATTTT.

This clonotype appeared a few times. The rearrangement joins TRBV10-2 to TRBJ2-7, with 7 bases that match TRBD2. CDR3 length: 16 residues. V lost 5 bases, J lost 3 bases, and 13 bases stayed unmatched. Germline V gene data show CDR1 as WSHSY and CDR2 as SAAADI. CDR3 nucleotides: TGCGCCAGCAGTCTGGGGATGACTAGCCTCCACTACGAGCAGTACTTC. It is translated as CASSLGMTSLHYEQYF.

As to this clonotype: A much larger clone is a single base away; this may be a read error. The rearrangement links TRBV29-1 to TRBJ1-5, with no clear D. This CDR3 region has 15 residues. Trimming removed 4 bases from V and 0 bases from J, with 13 bases in between. Germline V gives CDR1 SQVTM, CDR2 ANQGSEA. The CDR3 region is CSVAEGINSNQPQHF. As DNA, the CDR3 is TGCAGCGTTGCCGAGGGCATCAATAGCAATCAGCCCCAGCATTTT.

This clonotype has a handful of counts. The chain is built from TRBV6-2 or TRBV6-3 and TRBJ2-2, with 8 bases fitting TRBD1. This CDR3 has 16 amino acids. J gave up 3 bases and V 5 bases, and 8 bases lay outside the gene matches. Germline V CDR1 and CDR2: MNHEY, SVGEGT. CDR3: CASSEVDRGYTGELFF. CDR3 DNA sequence: TGTGCCAGCAGTGAAGTTGACAGGGGTTACACCGGGGAGCTGTTTTTT.

At least ten counts were recorded for this clonotype. The chain couples TRBV2 to TRBJ1-5, with TRBD1 matching over 8 bases. Losses at the gene ends were 2 bases for V and 6 bases for J; bases not matched to a gene: 6. This CDR3 has 15 residues. Germline V gene data show CDR1 as SNHLY and CDR2 as FYNNEI. CDR3 amino acids: CASSEIGTGSQPQHF. CDR3 coding DNA: TGTGCCAGCAGTGAAATAGGGACAGGTAGTCAGCCCCAGCATTTT.

The V call is TRBV4-1, the J call TRBJ2-7; D is unclear. The V end was cut by 0 bases, the J end by 3 bases, with 9 bases between. CDR1 is MGHRA, CDR2 YSYEKL, per germline. The CDR3 has 14 amino acids. The CDR3 region has the DNA TGCGCCAGCAGCCAAGAAGGCCCGTACTACGAGCAGTACTTC. Amino acid sequence: CASSQEGPYYEQYF.

This chain joins TRBV5-1 and TRBJ2-5; a possible D gene is TRBD2 (6 bases). This CDR3 region has 16 residues. V was cut by 0 bases and J by 6 bases, with 18 bases left in between. The V gene's germline CDR1 is SGHRS and CDR2 YFSETQ. CDR3 residues: CASSLGVAVQRKTQYF. Written as DNA, the CDR3 is TGCGCCAGCAGCTTGGGAGTAGCGGTTCAGCGAAAGACCCAGTACTTC.

This clonotype was detected only a few times. This chain uses TRBV4-1 with TRBJ2-5, with 7 bases lining up with TRBD2. The V segment lost 0 bases and the J segment 2 bases; nucleotides outside the gene matches: 3. Germline V CDR1 and CDR2: MGHRA, YSYEKL. The CDR3 sequence is 15 residues long. CDR3 nucleotide sequence: TGCGCCAGCAGCCAAGAATATAGCGGGCAAGAGACCCAGTACTTC. This encodes CASSQEYSGQETQYF.

This clonotype was seen ten or more times. The rearrangement links TRBV6-1 to TRBJ1-5, with D possibly being TRBD1 (5 bases). Germline V lookup: CDR1 MNHNS, CDR2 SASEGT. The CDR3 has 16 amino acids. V was pared by 6 bases and J by 0 bases, with 15 bases between. For the CDR3, the DNA is TGTGCCAGCAGGCCCCTCAGGGTCTATAGCAATCAGCCCCAGCATTTT. Residues: CASRPLRVYSNQPQHF.

This clonotype was found a few times. J is TRBJ2-1 and V is TRBV28; unclear D gene. Per germline, CDR1 MDHEN and CDR2 SYDVKM. Deletions cut 6 bases from V and 0 bases from J, with 12 bases between. The CDR3 length is 15 residues. The CDR3: CASSHISASYNEQFF. Written as DNA, the CDR3 is TGTGCCAGCAGCCATATCAGCGCCTCCTACAATGAGCAGTTCTTC.

V usage is TRBV5-6 and J usage is TRBJ2-7, with TRBD1 matching over 9 bases. Germline-derived CDR1 and CDR2 are SGHDT and YYEEEE. This CDR3 has 14 amino acids. V gave up 2 bases and J gave up 7 bases; unmatched junction bases: 7. Here the CDR3 DNA reads TGTGCCAGCAGCTTCGGGACAGGGTTGTGGGAGCAGTACTTC. Its protein is CASSFGTGLWEQYF.

The rearrangement joins TRBV9 to TRBJ2-5; 10 positions agree with TRBD2. CDR3 length: 14 amino acids. CDR1 is SGDLS and CDR2 is YYNGEE in the germline V gene. Trimming removed 0 bases from V and 10 bases from J; junction bases left unmatched: 6. CDR3 bases: TGTGCCAGCAGCGTAGATGGGCTAGCGGGAGACCAGTACTTC. This codes for CASSVDGLAGDQYF.

At least ten counts were recorded for this clonotype. The chain employs TRBV20-1 and TRBJ1-4, with a possible D match to TRBD1 (6 bases). V lost 0 bases and J 7 bases, leaving 9 bases between the germline ends. Germline V gives CDR1 DFQATT, CDR2 SNEGSKA (reference sequence). This CDR3 is built from 13 residues. The CDR3 nucleotides read TGCAGTGCTAGAGAGGGGGCGGTTGAAAAACTGTTTTTT. Its translation is CSAREGAVEKLFF.

This clonotype was seen repeatedly, ten times or more. V usage is TRBV10-3 and J usage is TRBJ2-5, with D possibly matching TRBD2 (6 bases). Between the trimmed V and J ends, which lost 0 bases and 4 bases, there was a span of 9 bases. This CDR3 spans 14 amino acids. Per the germline V gene, CDR1 is ENHRY and CDR2 is SYGVKD. The CDR3 DNA sequence: TGTGCCATCAGTGAGTCCATGGGGGGAGAGACCCAGTACTTC. Translated: CAISESMGGETQYF.